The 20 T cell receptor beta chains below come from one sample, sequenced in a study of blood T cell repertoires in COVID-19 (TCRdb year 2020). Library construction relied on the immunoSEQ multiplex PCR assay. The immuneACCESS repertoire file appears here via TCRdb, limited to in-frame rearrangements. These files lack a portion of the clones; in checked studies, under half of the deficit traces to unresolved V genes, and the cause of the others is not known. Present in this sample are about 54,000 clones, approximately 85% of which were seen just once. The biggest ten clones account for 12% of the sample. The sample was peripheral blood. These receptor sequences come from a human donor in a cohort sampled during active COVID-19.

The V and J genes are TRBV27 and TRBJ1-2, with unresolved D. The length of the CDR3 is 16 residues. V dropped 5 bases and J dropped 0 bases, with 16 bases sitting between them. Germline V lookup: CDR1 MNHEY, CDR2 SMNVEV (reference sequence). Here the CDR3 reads CASSKRDRPSNYGYTF. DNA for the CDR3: TGTGCCAGCAGTAAGCGGGATCGGCCCTCTAACTATGGCTACACCTTC.

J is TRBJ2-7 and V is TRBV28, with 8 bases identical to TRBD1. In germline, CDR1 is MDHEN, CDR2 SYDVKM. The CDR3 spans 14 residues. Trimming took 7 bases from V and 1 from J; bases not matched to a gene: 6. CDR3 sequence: CASNPTGASYEQYF. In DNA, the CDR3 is TGTGCCAGCAACCCGACAGGGGCATCCTACGAGCAGTACTTC.

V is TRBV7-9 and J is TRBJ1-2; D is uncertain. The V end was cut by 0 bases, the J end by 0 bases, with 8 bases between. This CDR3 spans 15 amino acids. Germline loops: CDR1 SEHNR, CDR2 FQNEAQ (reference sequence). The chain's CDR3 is CASSLASVTNYGYTF. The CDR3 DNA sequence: TGTGCCAGCAGCTTAGCTTCAGTAACTAACTATGGCTACACCTTC.

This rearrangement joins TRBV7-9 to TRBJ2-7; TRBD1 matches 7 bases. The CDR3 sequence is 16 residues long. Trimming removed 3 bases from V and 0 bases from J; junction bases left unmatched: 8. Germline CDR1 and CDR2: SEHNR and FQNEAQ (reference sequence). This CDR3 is CASSFSRGQGSYEQYF. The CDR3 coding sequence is TGTGCCAGCAGCTTCTCTAGGGGGCAGGGCTCCTACGAGCAGTACTTC.

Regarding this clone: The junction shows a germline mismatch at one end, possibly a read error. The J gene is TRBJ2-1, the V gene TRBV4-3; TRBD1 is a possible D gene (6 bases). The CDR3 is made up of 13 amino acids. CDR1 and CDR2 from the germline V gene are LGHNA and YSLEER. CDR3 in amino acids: CASSQDLSGVEVF. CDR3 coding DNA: TGCGCCAGCAGCCAAGATCTATCAGGGGTGGAGGTCTTC.

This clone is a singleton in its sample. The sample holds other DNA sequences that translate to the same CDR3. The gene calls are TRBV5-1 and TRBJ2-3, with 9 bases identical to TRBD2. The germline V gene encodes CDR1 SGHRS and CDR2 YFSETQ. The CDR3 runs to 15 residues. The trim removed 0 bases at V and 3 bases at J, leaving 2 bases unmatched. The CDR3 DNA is TGCGCCAGCAGCTTGGGCCTAGCGGGAACAGATACGCAGTATTTT. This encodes CASSLGLAGTDTQYF.

CDR3 bases: TGTGCCAGCAGCGTAGGGGGAGCGGGAGCGGGAGAGCAGTTCTTC. Amino acids: CASSVGGAGAGEQFF. V is TRBV9 and J is TRBJ2-1, with 8 nucleotides matching TRBD2. Looked up from germline, CDR1 is SGDLS and CDR2 is YYNGEE. The length of the CDR3 is 15 residues. Trimming at V came to 0 bases and at J to 10 bases, leaving 9 bases not matched to a gene.

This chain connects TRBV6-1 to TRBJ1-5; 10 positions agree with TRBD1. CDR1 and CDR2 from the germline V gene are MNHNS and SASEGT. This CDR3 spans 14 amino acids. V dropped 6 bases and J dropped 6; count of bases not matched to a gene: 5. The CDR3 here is CASSGTGAVQPQHF. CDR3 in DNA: TGTGCCAGCAGCGGGACAGGGGCGGTTCAGCCCCAGCATTTT.

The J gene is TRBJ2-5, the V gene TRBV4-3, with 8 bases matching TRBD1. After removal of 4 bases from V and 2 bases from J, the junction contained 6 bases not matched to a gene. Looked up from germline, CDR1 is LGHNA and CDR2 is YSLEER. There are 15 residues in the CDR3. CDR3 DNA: TGCGCCAGCAGCCTTTCAGGACAGGGACAAGAGACCCAGTACTTC. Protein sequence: CASSLSGQGQETQYF.

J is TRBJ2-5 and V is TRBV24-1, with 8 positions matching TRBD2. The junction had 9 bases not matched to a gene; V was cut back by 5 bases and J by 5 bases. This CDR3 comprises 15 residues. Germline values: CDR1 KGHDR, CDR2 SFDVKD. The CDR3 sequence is CATSAQGLGGETQYF. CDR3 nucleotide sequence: TGTGCCACCAGTGCCCAGGGACTAGGAGGGGAGACCCAGTACTTC.

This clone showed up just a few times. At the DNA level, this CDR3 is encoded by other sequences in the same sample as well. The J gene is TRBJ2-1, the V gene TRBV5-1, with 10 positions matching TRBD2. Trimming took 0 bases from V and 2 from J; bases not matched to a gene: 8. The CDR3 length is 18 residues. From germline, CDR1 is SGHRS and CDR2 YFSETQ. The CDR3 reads CASSLAGLAGVPYNEQFF. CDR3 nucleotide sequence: TGCGCCAGCAGCTTGGCGGGGCTAGCGGGAGTACCCTACAATGAGCAGTTCTTC.

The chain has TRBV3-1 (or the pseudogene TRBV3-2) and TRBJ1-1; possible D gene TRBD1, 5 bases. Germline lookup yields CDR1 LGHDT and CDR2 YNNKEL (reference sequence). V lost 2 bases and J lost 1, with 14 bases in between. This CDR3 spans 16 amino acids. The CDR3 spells CASSQLRDGRNTEAFF. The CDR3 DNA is TGTGCCAGCAGCCAACTCCGGGACGGGAGGAACACTGAAGCTTTCTTT.

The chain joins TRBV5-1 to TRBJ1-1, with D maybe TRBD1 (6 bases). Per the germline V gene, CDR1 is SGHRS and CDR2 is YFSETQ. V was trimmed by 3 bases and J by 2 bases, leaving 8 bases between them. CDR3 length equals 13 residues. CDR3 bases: TGCGCCAGCAGCTCGACAGGAAACACTGAAGCTTTCTTT. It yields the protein CASSSTGNTEAFF.

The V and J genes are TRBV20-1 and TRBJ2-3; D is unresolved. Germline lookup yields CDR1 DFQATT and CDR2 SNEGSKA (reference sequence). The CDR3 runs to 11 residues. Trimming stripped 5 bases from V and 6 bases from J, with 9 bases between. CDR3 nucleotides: TGCAGTGCTCAGCTAGAGGATACGCAGTATTTT. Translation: CSAQLEDTQYF.

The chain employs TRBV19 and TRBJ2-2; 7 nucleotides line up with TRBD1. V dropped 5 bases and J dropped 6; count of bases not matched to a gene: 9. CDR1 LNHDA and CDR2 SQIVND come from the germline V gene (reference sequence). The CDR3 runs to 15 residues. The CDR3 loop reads CASSGGQGVAGELFF. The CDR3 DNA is TGTGCCAGTAGTGGGGGCCAGGGGGTAGCCGGGGAGCTGTTTTTT.

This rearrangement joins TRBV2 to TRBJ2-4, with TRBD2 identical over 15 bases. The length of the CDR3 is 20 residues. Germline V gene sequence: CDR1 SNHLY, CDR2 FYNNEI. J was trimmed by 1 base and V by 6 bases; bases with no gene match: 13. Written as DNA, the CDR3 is TGTGCCAGCAGGAGTCGGACTAGCGGGAGGGTATGGAGGGCCAAAAACATTCAGTACTTC. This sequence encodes CASRSRTSGRVWRAKNIQYF. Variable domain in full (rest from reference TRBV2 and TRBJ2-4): EPEVTQTPSHQVTQMGQEVILRCVPISNHLYFYWYRQILGQKVEFLVSFYNNEISEKSEIFDDQFSVERPDGSNFTLKIRSTKLEDSAMYFCASRSRTSGRVWRAKNIQYFGAGTRLSVL.

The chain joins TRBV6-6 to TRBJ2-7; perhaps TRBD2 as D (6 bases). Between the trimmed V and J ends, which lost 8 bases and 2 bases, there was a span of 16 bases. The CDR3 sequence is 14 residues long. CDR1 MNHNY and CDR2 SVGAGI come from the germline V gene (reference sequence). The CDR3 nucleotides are TGTGCCAGCGAATACGGGAGCCTCCCCTACGAGCAGTACTTC. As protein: CASEYGSLPYEQYF.

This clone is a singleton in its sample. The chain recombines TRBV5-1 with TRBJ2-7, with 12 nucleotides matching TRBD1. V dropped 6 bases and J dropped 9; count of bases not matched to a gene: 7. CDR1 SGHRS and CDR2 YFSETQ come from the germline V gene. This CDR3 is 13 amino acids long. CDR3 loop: CASNTGQGALQYF. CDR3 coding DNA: TGCGCCAGCAACACGGGACAGGGGGCTTTGCAGTACTTC.

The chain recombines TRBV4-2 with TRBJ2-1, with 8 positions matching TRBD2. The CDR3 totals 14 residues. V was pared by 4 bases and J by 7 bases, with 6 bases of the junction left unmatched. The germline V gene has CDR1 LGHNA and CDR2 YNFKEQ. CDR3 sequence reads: CASSRRREANEQFF. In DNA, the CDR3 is TGTGCCAGCAGCCGTCGGCGGGAGGCGAATGAGCAGTTCTTC.

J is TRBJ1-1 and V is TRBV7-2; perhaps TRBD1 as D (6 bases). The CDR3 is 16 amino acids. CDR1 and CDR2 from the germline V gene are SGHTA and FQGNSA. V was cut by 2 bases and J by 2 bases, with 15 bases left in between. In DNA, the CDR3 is TGTGCCAGCAGCTTACGGCCACAGGGAACTAACACTGAAGCTTTCTTT. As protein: CASSLRPQGTNTEAFF.